The 12 T cell receptor beta chains listed next were all sequenced from one sample in a study of a mutant IDH1 vaccine in newly diagnosed glioma. Using immunoSEQ multiplex PCR, the repertoire was profiled, and TCRdb retains in-frame clones only, with some absent. Of 45,000 to 70,000 clones in the sample, approximately 92% were seen once. Time point described: baseline, week 1 (first vaccination visit). As for treatment: pre-vaccination baseline after standard-of-care therapy. This material consisted of PBMCs, taken from a glioma patient treated with radiotherapy, temozolomide or both. The receptors derive from a man aged 50 or older with glioma.

This chain uses TRBV19 with TRBJ2-7, with 10 bases identical to TRBD1. The CDR3 totals 12 residues. The germline CDR1 and CDR2 sequences are LNHDA and SQIVND (reference sequence). The J segment lost 9 bases and the V segment lost 10 bases, leaving 9 bases of the junction unmatched. For the CDR3, the DNA is TGTGCCACTTCGACAGGGGGCCATGGGCAGTACTTC. Amino acid sequence: CATSTGGHGQYF.

The rearrangement links TRBV11-2 to TRBJ1-1; no firm D call. V was clipped by 5 bases and J by 8 bases, with 12 bases between them. Per the germline V gene, CDR1 is SGHAT and CDR2 is FQNNGV. This CDR3 contains 12 residues. The CDR3 DNA follows: TGTGCCAGCAGCCTGAACCCCACAGAAGCTTTCTTT. Protein: CASSLNPTEAFF.

J is TRBJ2-1 and V is TRBV4-3; D is ambiguous. The CDR3 has 13 amino acids. Germline V gene lookup returns CDR1 LGHNA and CDR2 YSLEER. With 3 bases removed from V and 5 bases from J, the gap between germline ends came to 8 bases. CDR3 DNA sequence: TGCGCCAGCAGCCATTCCCCTAACAATGAGCAGTTCTTC. Translation gives CASSHSPNNEQFF.

The V and J genes are TRBV11-3 and TRBJ1-5; unclear D gene. The CDR3 covers 14 residues. Germline V gene sequence: CDR1 SGHNT, CDR2 YENEEA. Trimming stripped 0 bases from V and 4 bases from J, with 7 bases between. The CDR3 DNA reads as TGTGCCAGCAGCTTAGAAGCTGTGAATCAGCCCCAGCATTTT. This sequence encodes CASSLEAVNQPQHF.

The V call is TRBV5-1, the J call TRBJ2-5; D unresolved. CDR1 SGHRS and CDR2 YFSETQ come from the germline V gene. The CDR3 totals 13 residues. The V gene lost 3 bases and the J gene lost 3 bases, with 9 bases spanning the gap. The CDR3 is CASSSPHKETQYF. The DNA for the CDR3 is TGCGCCAGCAGCTCCCCTCATAAAGAGACCCAGTACTTC.

This rearrangement joins TRBV7-2 to TRBJ2-1; D gene uncertain. Trimming removed 2 bases from V and 2 bases from J, with 10 bases in between. The CDR3 totals 15 residues. The germline CDR1 and CDR2 sequences are SGHTA and FQGNSA. The DNA of the CDR3 is TGTGCCAGCAGCTTATTGCCTGCCGCCTACAATGAGCAGTTCTTC. Translating gives CASSLLPAAYNEQFF.

The V call is TRBV6-5, the J call TRBJ2-1; D may be TRBD1 or TRBD2 (5 bases each). The ends were cut back, 0 bases at V and 9 bases at J, with 6 bases in the middle. CDR1 and CDR2 (germline): MNHEY, SVGAGI. This CDR3 region has 12 residues. This CDR3 is CASSYSGGEQFF. CDR3 in DNA: TGTGCCAGCAGTTACTCTGGGGGTGAGCAGTTCTTC.

This clone was recorded once. The rearrangement joins TRBV5-5 to TRBJ1-2, with D possibly TRBD1 on 5 matching bases. In germline, CDR1 is SGHKS, CDR2 YYEKEE (reference sequence). V was trimmed by 0 bases and J by 7 bases, leaving 10 bases between them. The CDR3 loop spans 13 amino acids. CDR3 DNA: TGTGCCAGCAGCTTGGGGGACTCTCTTGGCTACACCTTC. Protein product: CASSLGDSLGYTF.

The rearrangement joins TRBV27 to TRBJ1-2, with no clear D. The CDR3 spans 15 residues. Trimming cost V 3 bases and J 0 bases, with 11 bases left between them. Germline assignment: CDR1 MNHEY and CDR2 SMNVEV (reference sequence). The CDR3 DNA reads TGTGCCAGCAGTTTGGGTGGGCGGGCTAACTATGGCTACACCTTC. It yields the protein CASSLGGRANYGYTF.

This clone was observed a few times. The V and J genes are TRBV5-1 and TRBJ2-3; weak D call: TRBD1 (6 bases). This CDR3 comprises 15 residues. V dropped 4 bases and J dropped 1 base, with 13 bases sitting between them. Germline CDR1 reads SGHRS; CDR2 reads YFSETQ. The CDR3 is CASSQNRDGTDTQYF. The DNA for the CDR3 is TGCGCCAGCAGCCAAAACAGGGATGGCACAGATACGCAGTATTTT.

The V call is TRBV9, the J call TRBJ1-2, with D maybe TRBD1 (5 bases). Trimming left V 0 bases short and J 2 bases short, with 11 bases between. This CDR3 region has 15 residues. Germline-derived CDR1 and CDR2 are SGDLS and YYNGEE. The CDR3 is CASSVGDGPNYGYTF. The DNA for the CDR3 is TGTGCCAGCAGCGTAGGGGACGGACCCAACTATGGCTACACCTTC.

The CDR3 region is CASSLIMGTETQYF. In nucleotides, the CDR3 is TGTGCCAGCAGCTTAATCATGGGCACAGAGACCCAGTACTTC. The V gene is TRBV7-9, the J gene TRBJ2-5; D uncertain. From germline, CDR1 is SEHNR and CDR2 FQNEAQ (reference sequence). This CDR3 has 14 amino acids. V was pared by 2 bases and J by 4 bases, with 11 bases between.